This T cell receptor beta chain was obtained from a study of T cell changes during pregnancy in multiple sclerosis. Sequencing used immunoSEQ multiplex PCR; TCRdb keeps in-frame clones, though not all of them. Among 130,000 or so clones, 90% to 98% were seen once, and the ten largest hold over 0.35%. Unmatched junction bases numbered 2, after V lost 11 bases and J lost 3 bases. The V gene's germline CDR1 is ENHRY and CDR2 SYGVKD. The CDR3 loop spans 12 amino acids. This clone appeared once. The rearrangement uses TRBV10-3 and TRBJ2-7, with 12 bases fitting TRBD2. This TCR derives from a female donor with multiple sclerosis, enrolled in a pregnancy study. The specimen was peripheral blood, collected after pregnancy. For the CDR3, the DNA is TGTGCCGCGACTAGCGGGAGCTACGAGCAGTACTTC. This gives the protein CAATSGSYEQYF.